This T cell receptor (beta chain) emerged from a study of cytomegalovirus exposure and HLA in healthy donors. Concerning this clone: The same CDR3 also results from other DNA sequences found in this sample.

The PCR employed 60 Vbeta primers together with 13 Jbeta primers. Assay: immunoSEQ multiplex PCR; the TCRdb copy retains only in-frame clones and omits some. Here the sample spans 150,000 to 250,000 clones, under 90% being singletons. The TCR was taken from a boy between 2 and 15 years old in good health and CMV-seronegative. The sample comprised PBMCs.

CDR3 amino acids: CASSSGQGYGYTF. Here the CDR3 DNA reads TGTGCCAGCAGCTCTGGACAGGGGTATGGCTACACCTTC. The chain couples TRBV5-6 to TRBJ1-2; TRBD1 matches 9 bases. Trimming removed 3 bases from V and 5 bases from J; junction bases left unmatched: 2. Germline CDR1 is SGHDT and CDR2 is YYEEEE. This CDR3 has 13 amino acids.